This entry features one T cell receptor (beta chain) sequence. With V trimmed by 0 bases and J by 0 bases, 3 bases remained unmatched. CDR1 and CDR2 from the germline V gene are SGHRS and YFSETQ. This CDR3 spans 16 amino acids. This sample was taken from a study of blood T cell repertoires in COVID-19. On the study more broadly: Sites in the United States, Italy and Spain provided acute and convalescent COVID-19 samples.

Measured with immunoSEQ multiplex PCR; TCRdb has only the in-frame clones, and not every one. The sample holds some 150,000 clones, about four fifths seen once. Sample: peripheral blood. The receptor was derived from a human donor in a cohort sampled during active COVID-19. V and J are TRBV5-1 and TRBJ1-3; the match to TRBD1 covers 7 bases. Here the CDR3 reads CASSLGDSYSGNTIYF. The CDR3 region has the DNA TGCGCCAGCAGCTTGGGGGACAGCTACTCTGGAAACACCATATATTTT.